This is a list of T cell receptor beta chains from one sample in a study of T cells in Graves' hyperthyroidism and ophthalmopathy. TCRdb reprocessed the multiplex PCR reads via MiXCR and lists one record per CDR3 protein. The table shows under 350,000 distinct CDR3 sequences, with around 13% occurring only once. The sequencing sample was made of blood. The receptors shown here come from a middle-aged woman with Graves' ophthalmopathy. CDR3s include the opening cysteine and the closing phenylalanine or tryptophan. Each record gives: CDR3 protein, CDR3 DNA, D gene, clone size, J gene, V gene. The D gene is left open where the match is weak. The size field is filled for only some rows; it gives once, few, many or a size class.

CDR3 protein: CASSSGEAGVGGDTQYF
CDR3 DNA: TGTGCCAGCAGCTCCGGGGAAGCGGGAGTGGGCGGAGATACGCAGTATTTT
D gene: TRBD2
clone size: many
J gene: TRBJ2-3
V gene: TRBV28

CDR3 protein: CASSYRAGSYEQYF
CDR3 DNA: TGTGCCAGCAGTTACAGGGCCGGCTCCTACGAGCAGTACTTC
D gene: NA
clone size: NA
J gene: TRBJ2-7
V gene: TRBV27

CDR3 protein: CASSLRRGGEKLFF
CDR3 DNA: TGTGCCAGCAGTTTACGACGGGGAGGGGAAAAACTGTTTTTT
D gene: NA
clone size: many
J gene: TRBJ1-4
V gene: TRBV12-3/TRBV12-4

CDR3 protein: CASSEWVADIEETQYF
CDR3 DNA: TGTGCCAGCAGTGAATGGGTGGCGGACATTGAGGAGACCCAGTACTTC
D gene: NA
clone size: many
J gene: TRBJ2-5
V gene: TRBV6-1

CDR3 protein: CASSLGWGGRLSGEQFF
CDR3 DNA: TGTGCCAGCAGCTTAGGCTGGGGCGGGAGGTTATCTGGTGAGCAGTTCTTC
D gene: TRBD2
clone size: many
J gene: TRBJ2-1
V gene: TRBV7-6

CDR3 protein: CASSVSDRDTRPQHF
CDR3 DNA: TGTGCCAGCAGTGTTTCGGACAGGGATACTCGGCCCCAGCATTTT
D gene: TRBD1
clone size: NA
J gene: TRBJ1-5
V gene: TRBV2

CDR3 protein: CASSISTGGNYGYTF
CDR3 DNA: TGTGCCAGTAGTATCTCGACAGGAGGCAACTATGGCTACACCTTC
D gene: NA
clone size: few
J gene: TRBJ1-2
V gene: TRBV19

CDR3 protein: CASKGGSSYEQYF
CDR3 DNA: TGTGCCAGCAAGGGCGGGAGCTCCTACGAGCAGTACTTC
D gene: TRBD2
clone size: many
J gene: TRBJ2-7
V gene: TRBV2

CDR3 protein: CSVVQFYGYTF
CDR3 DNA: TGCAGCGTTGTACAGTTCTATGGCTACACCTTC
D gene: NA
clone size: many
J gene: TRBJ1-2
V gene: TRBV29-1

CDR3 protein: CASSTGTGGRQPQHF
CDR3 DNA: TGTGCCAGCTCAACCGGGACAGGGGGCCGTCAGCCCCAGCATTTT
D gene: TRBD1
clone size: NA
J gene: TRBJ1-5
V gene: TRBV18

CDR3 protein: CASSLMENTEAFF
CDR3 DNA: TGCGCCAGCAGCTTGATGGAGAACACTGAAGCTTTCTTT
D gene: NA
clone size: many
J gene: TRBJ1-1
V gene: TRBV5-1

CDR3 protein: CAWSVRGNSYEQYF
CDR3 DNA: TGTGCCTGGAGTGTTAGAGGGAACTCCTACGAGCAGTACTTC
D gene: NA
clone size: many
J gene: TRBJ2-7
V gene: TRBV30

CDR3 protein: CASSKGQGADEQFF
CDR3 DNA: TGTGCCAGCAGTAAGGGACAGGGGGCTGATGAGCAGTTCTTC
D gene: TRBD1
clone size: many
J gene: TRBJ2-1
V gene: TRBV2

CDR3 protein: CSARQQGLGGYTF
CDR3 DNA: TGCAGTGCTAGACAACAGGGTTTAGGTGGCTACACCTTC
D gene: NA
clone size: NA
J gene: TRBJ1-2
V gene: TRBV20-1

CDR3 protein: CSASRDSRQETQYF
CDR3 DNA: TGCAGTGCTAGCCGGGACTCAAGACAAGAGACCCAGTACTTC
D gene: NA
clone size: NA
J gene: TRBJ2-5
V gene: TRBV20-1

CDR3 protein: CASSLLTGTSVYNEQFF
CDR3 DNA: TGTGCCAGCAGCTTGCTAACTGGGACTAGCGTCTACAATGAGCAGTTCTTC
D gene: TRBD2
clone size: NA
J gene: TRBJ2-1
V gene: TRBV5-4

CDR3 protein: CASSGAQDRGHSPLHF
CDR3 DNA: TGTGCCAGCAGTGGTGCCCAGGACAGGGGCCATTCACCCCTCCACTTT
D gene: TRBD1
clone size: NA
J gene: TRBJ1-6
V gene: TRBV2

CDR3 protein: CASSPPGPGETQYF
CDR3 DNA: TGTGCCAGCAGCCCCCCGGGGCCTGGGGAGACCCAGTACTTC
D gene: NA
clone size: NA
J gene: TRBJ2-5
V gene: TRBV7-9

CDR3 protein: CALNRGPKNTEAFF
CDR3 DNA: TGTGCGCTGAACCGGGGGCCGAAGAACACTGAAGCTTTCTTT
D gene: NA
clone size: many
J gene: TRBJ1-1
V gene: TRBV6-1

CDR3 protein: CASSLAQGTEAFF
CDR3 DNA: TGTGCCAGCAGCTTAGCTCAGGGGACTGAAGCTTTCTTT
D gene: NA
clone size: many
J gene: TRBJ1-1
V gene: TRBV7-9

CDR3 protein: CASRPWTENYGYTF
CDR3 DNA: TGTGCCAGCAGGCCTTGGACAGAGAACTATGGCTACACCTTC
D gene: NA
clone size: many
J gene: TRBJ1-2
V gene: TRBV6-2/TRBV6-3

CDR3 protein: CASSQGGGFSYNEQFF
CDR3 DNA: TGTGCCAGCAGCCAAGGCGGGGGCTTCTCCTACAATGAGCAGTTCTTC
D gene: NA
clone size: few
J gene: TRBJ2-1
V gene: TRBV3-1

CDR3 protein: CASRRGQSGYEQYF
CDR3 DNA: TGTGCCAGCAGGCGGGGACAGTCTGGCTACGAGCAGTACTTC
D gene: NA
clone size: many
J gene: TRBJ2-7
V gene: TRBV12-3/TRBV12-4

CDR3 protein: CASSFETAKAFF
CDR3 DNA: TGTGCCAGCAGTTTTGAGACAGCCAAAGCTTTCTTT
D gene: NA
clone size: many
J gene: TRBJ1-1
V gene: TRBV28

CDR3 protein: CASSGDRRYQETQYF
CDR3 DNA: TGTGCCAGCAGCGGGGACAGGAGGTACCAAGAGACCCAGTACTTC
D gene: TRBD1
clone size: NA
J gene: TRBJ2-5
V gene: TRBV5-8

CDR3 protein: CASSTWDGGREKLFF
CDR3 DNA: TGTGCCAGCAGCACTTGGGACGGCGGCAGGGAAAAACTGTTTTTT
D gene: NA
clone size: few
J gene: TRBJ1-4
V gene: TRBV7-9

CDR3 protein: CASSQLTGGPLETQYF
CDR3 DNA: TGTGCCAGCAGCCAACTAACGGGGGGGCCTCTTGAGACCCAGTACTTC
D gene: TRBD2
clone size: few
J gene: TRBJ2-5
V gene: TRBV3-1

CDR3 protein: CASSSERGGTDTQYF
CDR3 DNA: TGTGCCAGCAGTTCTGAGCGGGGGGGCACAGATACGCAGTATTTT
D gene: TRBD2
clone size: many
J gene: TRBJ2-3
V gene: TRBV12-3/TRBV12-4

CDR3 protein: CASSSGQGNYGYTF
CDR3 DNA: TGTGCCAGCAGTTCGGGACAGGGAAACTATGGCTACACCTTC
D gene: TRBD1
clone size: many
J gene: TRBJ1-2
V gene: TRBV6-1

CDR3 protein: CASSHARVNTEAFF
CDR3 DNA: TGTGCCAGCAGCCATGCCCGGGTGAACACTGAAGCTTTCTTT
D gene: NA
clone size: many
J gene: TRBJ1-1
V gene: TRBV3-1

CDR3 protein: CASSVKWGREGADTQYF
CDR3 DNA: TGTGCCAGCAGCGTAAAGTGGGGCAGGGAAGGGGCAGATACGCAGTATTTT
D gene: NA
clone size: few
J gene: TRBJ2-3
V gene: TRBV9

CDR3 protein: CASSSRLGNTEAFF
CDR3 DNA: TGTGCCAGCAGCTCCCGGCTGGGGAACACTGAAGCTTTCTTT
D gene: NA
clone size: many
J gene: TRBJ1-1
V gene: TRBV11-2

CDR3 protein: CAIAGEQGSTDTQYF
CDR3 DNA: TGTGCCATCGCGGGAGAGCAGGGAAGCACAGATACGCAGTATTTT
D gene: TRBD2
clone size: many
J gene: TRBJ2-3
V gene: TRBV2